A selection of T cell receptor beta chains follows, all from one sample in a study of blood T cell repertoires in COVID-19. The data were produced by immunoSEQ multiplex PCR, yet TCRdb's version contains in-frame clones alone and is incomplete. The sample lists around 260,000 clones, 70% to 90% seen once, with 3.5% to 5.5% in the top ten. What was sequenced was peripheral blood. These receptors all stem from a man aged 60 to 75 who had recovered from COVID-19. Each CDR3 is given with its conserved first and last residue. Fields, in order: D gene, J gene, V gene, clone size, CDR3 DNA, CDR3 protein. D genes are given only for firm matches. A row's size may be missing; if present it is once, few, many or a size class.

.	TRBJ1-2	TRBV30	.	TGTGCCTGGGACCCCAACCCACGCAGGATAAACTATGGCTACACCTTC	CAWDPNPRRINYGYTF
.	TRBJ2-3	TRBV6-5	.	TGTGCCAGCACTGGAGGGTCAGATACGCAGTATTTT	CASTGGSDTQYF
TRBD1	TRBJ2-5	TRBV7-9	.	TGTGCCAGCAGCAAGGGACAGGGGGCGATTGAGACCCAGTACTTC	CASSKGQGAIETQYF
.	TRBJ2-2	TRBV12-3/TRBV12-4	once	TGTGCCAGCCCGGGATCCGGGGAGCTGTTTTTT	CASPGSGELFF
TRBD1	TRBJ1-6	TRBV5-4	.	TGTGCCAGCAGAAGGGACAGCTATAATTCACCCCTCCACTTT	CASRRDSYNSPLHF
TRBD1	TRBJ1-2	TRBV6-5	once	TGTGCCAGCAGTTACGGGACAGGGCGGGGTGGCTACACCTTC	CASSYGTGRGGYTF
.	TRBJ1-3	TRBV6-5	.	TGTGCCAGCAGTTACTCGTCTTCGTCTGGAAACACCATATATTTT	CASSYSSSSGNTIYF
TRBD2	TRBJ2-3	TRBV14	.	TGTGCCAGCAGCCAAGAGAGACTAGCGGGGGGTTCGGAGTATTTT	CASSQERLAGGSEYF
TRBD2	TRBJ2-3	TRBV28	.	TGTGCCAGCAGTTTGTTCCCCACCAGCGGGGGCTCCCATACGCAGTATTTT	CASSLFPTSGGSHTQYF
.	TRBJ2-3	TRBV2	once	TGTGCCAGCAGTGTTGGCAGGGTCTCGACAGATACGCAGTATTTT	CASSVGRVSTDTQYF
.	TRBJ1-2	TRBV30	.	TGTGCCTGGAGTGTAATGGCGGCTAACTATGGCTACACCTTC	CAWSVMAANYGYTF
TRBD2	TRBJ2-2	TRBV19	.	TGTGCCAGTAGGGAACTAGCGGGAAGGGTTGTCGCCGGGGAGCTGTTTTTT	CASRELAGRVVAGELFF
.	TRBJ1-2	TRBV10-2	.	TGCGCCAGCAGTGAGGTCAGGGTTGGCTACACCTTC	CASSEVRVGYTF
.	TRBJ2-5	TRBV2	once	TGTGCCAGAGGACAGAACCAAGAGACCCAGTACTTC	CARGQNQETQYF
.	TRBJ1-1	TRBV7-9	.	TGTGCCAGCAGCGACCTACAGGGCCACACTGAAGCTTTCTTT	CASSDLQGHTEAFF
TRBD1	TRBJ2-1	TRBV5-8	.	TGTGCCAGCAGCCCGCCGGTTGGACAGGGTCGACAGTACAATGAGCAGTTCTTC	CASSPPVGQGRQYNEQFF
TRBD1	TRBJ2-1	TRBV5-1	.	TGCGCCAGCAGAAGAGGACAGGGCGGATCCTACAATGAGCAGTTCTTC	CASRRGQGGSYNEQFF
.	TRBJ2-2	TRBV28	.	TGTGCCAGCAGGGTGGCGGGCCTGTACACCGGGGAGCTGTTTTTT	CASRVAGLYTGELFF
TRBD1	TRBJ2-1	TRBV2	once	TGTGCCAGCAGTGAGGGACAGGGGACTTACAATGAGCAGTTCTTC	CASSEGQGTYNEQFF
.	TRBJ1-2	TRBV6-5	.	TGTGCCAGCAGTTACTCGGGAGGGGCTACTGGCTACACCTTC	CASSYSGGATGYTF
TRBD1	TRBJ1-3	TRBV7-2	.	TGTGCCAGCAGCAGGGACAGGGTAGACGGAAACACCATATATTTT	CASSRDRVDGNTIYF
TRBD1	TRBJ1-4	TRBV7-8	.	TGTGCCAGCAGCCCGGGGGACAGCTATAATGAAAAACTGTTTTTT	CASSPGDSYNEKLFF
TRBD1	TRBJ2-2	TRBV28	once	TGTGCCAGCAGTTTATTTCGGGACAGTAGCACCGGGGAGCTGTTTTTT	CASSLFRDSSTGELFF
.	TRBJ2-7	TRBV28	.	TGTGCCAGCAGTTTATCAGGGCAGGTGTCCTACGAGCAGTACTTC	CASSLSGQVSYEQYF
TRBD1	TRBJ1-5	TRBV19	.	TGTGCCAGTAAGTGGACAGGGCCAAATTCCTATAGCAATCAGCCCCAGCATTTT	CASKWTGPNSYSNQPQHF
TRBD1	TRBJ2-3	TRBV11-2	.	TGTGCCAGCAGCTTAGGCCGGACAGGACCCCCCCTGACGCAGTATTTT	CASSLGRTGPPLTQYF
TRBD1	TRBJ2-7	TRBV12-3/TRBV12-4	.	TGTGCCAGCAGTCCAGGGGGCAGGTACGAGCAGTACTTC	CASSPGGRYEQYF
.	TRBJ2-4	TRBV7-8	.	TGTGCCAGCAGCTTAGCGGAGGGGCCTCGGGCCAAAAACATTCAGTACTTC	CASSLAEGPRAKNIQYF
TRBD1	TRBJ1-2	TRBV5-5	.	TGTGCCAGCAGCTTGAGGGGACAGGGCTATGGCTACACCTTC	CASSLRGQGYGYTF
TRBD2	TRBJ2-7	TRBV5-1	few	TGCGCCAGCAGCCTAACCGGGACTAGCGGCTACGAGCAGTACTTC	CASSLTGTSGYEQYF
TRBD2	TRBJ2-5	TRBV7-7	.	TGTGCTAGCAGCTGGGGACTAGCGTCACAAGAGACCCAGTACTTC	CASSWGLASQETQYF
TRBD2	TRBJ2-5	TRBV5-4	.	TGTGCCAGCAGCTCTAGCGGGGGGTTGGAGACCCAGTACTTC	CASSSSGGLETQYF
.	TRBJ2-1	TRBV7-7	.	TGTGCTAGCAGCTTACAACTCGGGGGTGAGCAGTTCTTC	CASSLQLGGEQFF
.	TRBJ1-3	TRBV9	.	TGTGCCAGCAGTCGACTGGATAGCTCTGGAAACACCATATATTTT	CASSRLDSSGNTIYF
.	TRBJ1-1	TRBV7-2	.	TGTGCCAGCAGCTTCGCCCCTCAGGGAGGCACTGAAGCTTTCTTT	CASSFAPQGGTEAFF
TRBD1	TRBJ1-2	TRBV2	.	TGTGCCAGCAGTGAGGAAAACAGGGGCGGCTACACCTTC	CASSEENRGGYTF
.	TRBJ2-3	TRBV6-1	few	TGTGCCAGCAGTGAAACTGGGGGCGGGGGCGGCTACAGAGATACGCAGTATTTT	CASSETGGGGGYRDTQYF
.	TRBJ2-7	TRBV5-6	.	TGTGCCAGCGAAAGACAGACCTACGAGCAGTACTTC	CASERQTYEQYF
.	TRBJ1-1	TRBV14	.	TGTGCCAGCAGCCAAGTTTCAGGGTTGAGCACTGAAGCTTTCTTT	CASSQVSGLSTEAFF
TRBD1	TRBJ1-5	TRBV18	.	TGTGCCAGCTCACCCGGGACAGGGGGCAAGCCCCAGCATTTT	CASSPGTGGKPQHF
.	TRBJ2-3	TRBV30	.	TGTGCCTGGAGTGTAACTAGGAGCACAGATACGCAGTATTTT	CAWSVTRSTDTQYF
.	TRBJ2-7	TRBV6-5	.	TGTGCCAGCAGTTACTCCGGCAGGGGTCCCCCCCTCGAGCAGTACTTC	CASSYSGRGPPLEQYF
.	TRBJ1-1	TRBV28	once	TGTGCCAGCAGTTTCCGAGGACAGTCGCCCCTGAACACTGAAGCTTTCTTT	CASSFRGQSPLNTEAFF
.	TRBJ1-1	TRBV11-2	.	TGTGCCAGCAGCTTAGATCTCAGGCAGAACACTGAAGCTTTCTTT	CASSLDLRQNTEAFF
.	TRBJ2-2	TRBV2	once	TGTGCCAGCAGGACCGGGGCGAACACCGGGGAGCTGTTTTTT	CASRTGANTGELFF
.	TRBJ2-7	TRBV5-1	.	TGCGCCAGCAGCTGGGGGGACCGACAGACCTACGAGCAGTACTTC	CASSWGDRQTYEQYF
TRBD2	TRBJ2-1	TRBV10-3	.	TGTGCCATCAGTGTACTAGCGGGAGCAACGAATGAGCAGTTCTTC	CAISVLAGATNEQFF
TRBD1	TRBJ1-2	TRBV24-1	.	TGTGCCACCAGTGACGCGACAGGGACTGGCTACACCTTC	CATSDATGTGYTF
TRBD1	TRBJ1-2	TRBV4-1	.	TGCGCCAGCAGCCAAGCGGGACAGGGAGCCTATGGCTACACCTTC	CASSQAGQGAYGYTF
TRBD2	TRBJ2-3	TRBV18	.	TGTGCCAGCTCCCCCCAGCGGGGGGGGACAGATACGCAGTATTTT	CASSPQRGGTDTQYF
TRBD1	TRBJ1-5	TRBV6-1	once	TGTGCCAGCAGTGAACAAGCCTTGGACAGGGTTGGCAATCAGCCCCAGCATTTT	CASSEQALDRVGNQPQHF
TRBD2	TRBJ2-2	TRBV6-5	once	TGTGCCAGCAGTTACTCGATACTAGCGGGGACCGGGGAGCTGTTTTTT	CASSYSILAGTGELFF
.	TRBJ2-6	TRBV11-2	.	TGTGCCAGCAGCACCGACAGTGCTGGGGCCAACGTCCTGACTTTC	CASSTDSAGANVLTF
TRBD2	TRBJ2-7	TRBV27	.	TGTGCCAGCAGTTTATCTAGCGGGAGAGTCTACGAGCAGTACTTC	CASSLSSGRVYEQYF
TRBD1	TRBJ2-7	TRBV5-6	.	TGTGCCAGCAGCTTGTTGGGGGACAGTTCCTACGAGCAGTACTTC	CASSLLGDSSYEQYF
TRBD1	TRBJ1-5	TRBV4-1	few	TGCGCCAGCAGCCAAGGGACAGGGAATCAGCCCCAGCATTTT	CASSQGTGNQPQHF
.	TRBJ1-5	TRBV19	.	TGTGCCAGTAGCTCTCAGGGCGGTCAGCCCCAGCATTTT	CASSSQGGQPQHF